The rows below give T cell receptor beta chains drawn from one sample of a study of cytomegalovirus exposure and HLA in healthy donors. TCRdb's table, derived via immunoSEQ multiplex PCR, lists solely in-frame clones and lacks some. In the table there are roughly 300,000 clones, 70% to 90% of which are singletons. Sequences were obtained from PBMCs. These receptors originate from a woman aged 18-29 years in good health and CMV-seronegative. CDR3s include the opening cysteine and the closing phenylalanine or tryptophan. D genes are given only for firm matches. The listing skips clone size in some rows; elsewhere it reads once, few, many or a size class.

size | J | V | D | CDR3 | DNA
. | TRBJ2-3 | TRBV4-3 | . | CASSGLAGDTQYF | TGCGCCAGCAGTGGGTTAGCCGGAGATACGCAGTATTTT
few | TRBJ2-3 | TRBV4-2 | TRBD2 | CASSQGTSGLGDTQYF | TGTGCCAGCAGCCAGGGGACTAGCGGCCTGGGGGATACGCAGTATTTT
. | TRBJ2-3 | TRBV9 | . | CASSVGREGYTQYF | TGTGCCAGCAGCGTAGGTCGTGAGGGTTATACGCAGTATTTT
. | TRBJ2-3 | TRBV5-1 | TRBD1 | CASSFLPLGTGGIDTQYF | TGCGCCAGCAGCTTCCTCCCACTGGGGACAGGGGGCATCGATACGCAGTATTTT
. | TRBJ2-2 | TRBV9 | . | CASSVGAQADTGELFF | TGTGCCAGCAGCGTAGGTGCCCAAGCGGACACCGGGGAGCTGTTTTTT
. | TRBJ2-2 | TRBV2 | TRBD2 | CASSVPFREGNTGELFF | TGTGCCAGCAGTGTCCCCTTCCGGGAGGGGAACACCGGGGAGCTGTTTTTT
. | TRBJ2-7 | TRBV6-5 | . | CASSYSGGTTYEQYF | TGTGCCAGCAGTTACTCAGGCGGGACCACCTACGAGCAGTACTTC
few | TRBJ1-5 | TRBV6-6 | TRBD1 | CASSYGTENQPQHF | TGTGCCAGCAGTTACGGGACAGAGAATCAGCCCCAGCATTTT
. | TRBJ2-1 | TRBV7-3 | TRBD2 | CASSPKREDNEQFF | TGTGCCAGCAGCCCCAAGCGGGAGGACAATGAGCAGTTCTTC
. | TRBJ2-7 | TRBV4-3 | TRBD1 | CASSQDVRGMSSYEQYF | TGCGCCAGCAGCCAAGATGTCAGGGGGATGAGCTCCTACGAGCAGTACTTC
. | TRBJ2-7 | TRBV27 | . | CASMTSSSGEQYF | TGTGCCAGCATGACATCTTCCAGTGGGGAGCAGTACTTC
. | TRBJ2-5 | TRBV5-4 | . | CASSFGTGLETQYF | TGTGCCAGCAGCTTCGGAACGGGACTCGAGACCCAGTACTTC